Described below is a single T cell receptor beta chain sequence and its context. Its specificity is unknown. The sample is drawn from a study of shared clonotypes between healthy human individuals. The wider study: Each donor's CD4 naive and CD4 memory cells filled three plates apiece, CD8 naive two, and CD8 memory one. Study findings and constraints: The sharing of 5% to 6.5% of naive CD4 clonotypes was seen across several donors.

V was clipped by 0 bases and J by 4 bases, with 26 bases between them. Germline CDR1 is SGHRS and CDR2 is YFSETQ. The CDR3 is made up of 20 amino acids. Selected positively for CCR7 and CD45RO-negative, naive CD8 cells excluded terminally differentiated effector memory CD45RA+ cells. None of the donors, who were healthy HIV-negative adults, had recently had acute infections or vaccinations. Each sample came from a Caucasian adult donor living in Nashville, Tennessee. Generated by immunoSEQ multiplex PCR, the TCRdb table keeps only in-frame clones and is missing some. The sample lists some 2,100,000 clones, 85% to 95% occurring once.

V and J are TRBV5-1 and TRBJ1-5; TRBD1 is a possible D gene (6 bases). Sequencing was performed on naive CD8+ T cells from PBMCs. This TCR came from a man younger than 35 in good health. Some clones in this sample may be carry-over from other donors' samples. The CDR3 nucleotides are TGCGCCAGCAGCTTGGGTAGTGACGTTCGGGACACTCTCACTAATCAGCCCCAGCATTTT. Translated, it gives CASSLGSDVRDTLTNQPQHF.